This paragraph covers one T cell receptor (beta chain) sequence. These data are taken from a study of blood T cell repertoires in COVID-19. In the study overall: The study drew acute and convalescent COVID-19 samples from the United States, Italy and Spain. From T cells, B-cell-depleted T cells, or PBMCs came the material, which was cDNA or gDNA.

Source study methods: Estimation of nucleated cell counts was performed using reference gene primer amplification. The repertoire was sequenced with immunoSEQ multiplex PCR; TCRdb's copy has only in-frame clones and lacks some. D and trimming come from the DNA, and the V and J calls and clone size come from that table. In the table there are 70,000 to 100,000 clones, about 71% of which are singletons. Losses at the gene ends were 5 bases for V and 1 base for J; bases not matched to a gene: 5. This CDR3 is 15 amino acids long. Per germline, CDR1 LGHNA and CDR2 YNFKEQ. Input material: peripheral blood. The J gene is TRBJ1-1, the V gene TRBV4-2; the match to TRBD1 covers 9 bases. The clonotype was recovered from a woman aged 55-70 years in a cohort sampled during active or convalescent COVID-19. CDR3 DNA sequence: TGTGCCAGCAGCTATGGGACAGGGAAGAACACTGAAGCTTTCTTT. Protein: CASSYGTGKNTEAFF.